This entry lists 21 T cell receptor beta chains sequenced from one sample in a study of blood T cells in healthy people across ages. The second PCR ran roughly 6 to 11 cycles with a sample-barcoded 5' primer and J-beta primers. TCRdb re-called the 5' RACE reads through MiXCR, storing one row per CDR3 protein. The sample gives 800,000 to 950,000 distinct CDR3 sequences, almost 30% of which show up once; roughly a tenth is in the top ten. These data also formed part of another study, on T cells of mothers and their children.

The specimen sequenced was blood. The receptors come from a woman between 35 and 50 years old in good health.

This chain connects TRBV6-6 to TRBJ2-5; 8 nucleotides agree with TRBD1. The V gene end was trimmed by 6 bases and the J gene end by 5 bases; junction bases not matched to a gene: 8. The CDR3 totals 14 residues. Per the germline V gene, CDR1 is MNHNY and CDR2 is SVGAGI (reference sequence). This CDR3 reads CASRSTGAGETQYF. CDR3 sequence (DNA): TGTGCCAGCAGATCGACAGGGGCGGGGGAGACCCAGTACTTC.

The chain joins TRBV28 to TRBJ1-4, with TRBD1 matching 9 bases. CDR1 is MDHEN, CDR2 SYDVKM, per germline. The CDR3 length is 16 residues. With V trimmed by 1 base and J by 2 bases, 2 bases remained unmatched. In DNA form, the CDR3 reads TGTGCCAGCAGTTTATACAGGGGGCAGACTAATGAAAAACTGTTTTTT. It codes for CASSLYRGQTNEKLFF.

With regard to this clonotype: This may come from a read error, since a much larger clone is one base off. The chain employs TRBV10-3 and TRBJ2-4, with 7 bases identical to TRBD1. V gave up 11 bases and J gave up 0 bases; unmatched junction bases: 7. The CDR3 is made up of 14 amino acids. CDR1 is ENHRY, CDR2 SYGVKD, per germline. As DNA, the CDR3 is TGTGCCGCCGAGGCAGGGGGAGCCAAAAACATTCAGTACTTC. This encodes CAAEAGGAKNIQYF.

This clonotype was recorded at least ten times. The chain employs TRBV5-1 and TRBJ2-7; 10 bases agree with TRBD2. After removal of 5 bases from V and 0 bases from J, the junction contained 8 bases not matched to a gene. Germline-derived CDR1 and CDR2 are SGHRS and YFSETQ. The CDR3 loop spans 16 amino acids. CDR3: CASSQLAGSSSYEQYF. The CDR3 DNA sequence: TGCGCCAGCAGTCAACTAGCGGGGTCGAGCTCCTACGAGCAGTACTTC.

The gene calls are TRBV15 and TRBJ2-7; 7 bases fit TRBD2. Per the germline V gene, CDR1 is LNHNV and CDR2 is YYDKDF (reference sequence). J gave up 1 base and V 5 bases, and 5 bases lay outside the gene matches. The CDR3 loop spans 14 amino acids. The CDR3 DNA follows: TGTGCCACCAGCTGGGGGGGGGTTTCCTACGAGCAGTACTTC. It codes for CATSWGGVSYEQYF.

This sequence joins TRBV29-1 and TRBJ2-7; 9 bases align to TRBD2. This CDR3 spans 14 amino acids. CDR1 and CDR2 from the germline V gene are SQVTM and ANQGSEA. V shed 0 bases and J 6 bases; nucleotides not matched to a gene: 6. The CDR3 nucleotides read TGCAGCGTTGAAGAGGGAGCGGGAGGCCCCGAGCAGTACTTC. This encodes CSVEEGAGGPEQYF.

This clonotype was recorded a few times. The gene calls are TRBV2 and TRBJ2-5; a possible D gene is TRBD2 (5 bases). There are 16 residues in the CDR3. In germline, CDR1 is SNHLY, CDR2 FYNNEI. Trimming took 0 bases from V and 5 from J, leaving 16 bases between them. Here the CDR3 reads CASSEALRWTRETQYF. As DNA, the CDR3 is TGTGCCAGCAGTGAAGCGCTTCGTTGGACTCGGGAGACCCAGTACTTC. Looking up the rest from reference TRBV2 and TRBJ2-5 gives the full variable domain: EPEVTQTPSHQVTQMGQEVILRCVPISNHLYFYWYRQILGQKVEFLVSFYNNEISEKSEIFDDQFSVERPDGSNFTLKIRSTKLEDSAMYFCASSEALRWTRETQYFGPGTRLLVL.

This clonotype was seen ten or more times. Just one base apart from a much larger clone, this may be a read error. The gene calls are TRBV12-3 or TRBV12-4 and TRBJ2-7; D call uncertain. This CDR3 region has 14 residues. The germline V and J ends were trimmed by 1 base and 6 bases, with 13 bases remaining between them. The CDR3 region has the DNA TGTGCCAGCAGTTTAGGGGTAGGGTGCCGCGAGCAGTACTTC. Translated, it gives CASSLGVGCREQYF.

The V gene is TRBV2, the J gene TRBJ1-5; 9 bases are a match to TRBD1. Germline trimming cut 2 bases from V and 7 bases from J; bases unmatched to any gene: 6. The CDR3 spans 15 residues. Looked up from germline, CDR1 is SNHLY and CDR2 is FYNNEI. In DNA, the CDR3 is TGTGCCAGCAGTGAATACGGGACAGGGTACCAGCCCCAGCATTTT. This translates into CASSEYGTGYQPQHF.

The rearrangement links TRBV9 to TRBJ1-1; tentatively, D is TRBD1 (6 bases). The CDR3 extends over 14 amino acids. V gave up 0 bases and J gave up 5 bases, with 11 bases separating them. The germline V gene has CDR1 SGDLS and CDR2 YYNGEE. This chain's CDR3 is CASSVGDMGTEAFF. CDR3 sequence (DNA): TGTGCCAGCAGCGTAGGGGACATGGGAACTGAAGCTTTCTTT.

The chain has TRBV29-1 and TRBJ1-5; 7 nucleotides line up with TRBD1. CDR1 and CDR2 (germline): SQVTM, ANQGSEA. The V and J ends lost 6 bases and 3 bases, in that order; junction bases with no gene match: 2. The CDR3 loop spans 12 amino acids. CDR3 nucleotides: TGCAGCGTGGGACAGAACAATCAGCCCCAGCATTTT. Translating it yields CSVGQNNQPQHF.

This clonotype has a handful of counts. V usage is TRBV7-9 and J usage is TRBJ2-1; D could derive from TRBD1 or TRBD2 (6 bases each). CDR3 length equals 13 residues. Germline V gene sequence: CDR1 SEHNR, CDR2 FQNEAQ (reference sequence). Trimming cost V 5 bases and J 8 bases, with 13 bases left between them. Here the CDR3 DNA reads TGTGCCAGCAGCGGAGGGAACAGGGATGAGCAGTTCTTC. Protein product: CASSGGNRDEQFF.

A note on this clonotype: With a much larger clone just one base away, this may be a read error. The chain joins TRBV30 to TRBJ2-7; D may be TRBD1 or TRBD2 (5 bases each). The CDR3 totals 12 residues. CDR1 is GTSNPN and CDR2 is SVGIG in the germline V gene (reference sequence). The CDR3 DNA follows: TGTGCCCGGAGCACGAGGGGTTACGAGCAGTACTTC. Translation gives CARSTRGYEQYF.

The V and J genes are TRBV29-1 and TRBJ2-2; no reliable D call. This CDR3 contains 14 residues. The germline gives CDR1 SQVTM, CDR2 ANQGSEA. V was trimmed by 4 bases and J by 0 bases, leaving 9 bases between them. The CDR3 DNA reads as TGCAGCGTTGGCCTCAACTCGAACACCGGGGAGCTGTTTTTT. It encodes CSVGLNSNTGELFF.

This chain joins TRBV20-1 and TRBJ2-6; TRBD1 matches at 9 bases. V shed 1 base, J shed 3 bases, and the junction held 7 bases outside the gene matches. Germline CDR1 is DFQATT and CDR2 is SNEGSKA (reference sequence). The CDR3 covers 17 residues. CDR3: CSARATGGVSGANVLTF. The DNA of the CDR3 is TGCAGTGCTAGAGCGACAGGGGGTGTAAGTGGGGCCAACGTCCTGACTTTC.

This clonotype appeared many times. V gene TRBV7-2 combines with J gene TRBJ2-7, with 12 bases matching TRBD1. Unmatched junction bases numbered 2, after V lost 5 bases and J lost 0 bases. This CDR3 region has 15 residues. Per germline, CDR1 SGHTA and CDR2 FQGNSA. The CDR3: CASSAGQGASYEQYF. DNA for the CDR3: TGTGCCAGCAGCGCGGGACAGGGGGCCTCCTACGAGCAGTACTTC.

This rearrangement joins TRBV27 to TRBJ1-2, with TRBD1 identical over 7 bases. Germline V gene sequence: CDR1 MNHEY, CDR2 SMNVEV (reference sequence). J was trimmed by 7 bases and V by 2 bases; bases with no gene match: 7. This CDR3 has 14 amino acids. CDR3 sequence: CASSLAPEGAGYTF. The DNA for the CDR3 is TGTGCCAGCAGTTTAGCCCCCGAGGGGGCTGGCTACACCTTC.

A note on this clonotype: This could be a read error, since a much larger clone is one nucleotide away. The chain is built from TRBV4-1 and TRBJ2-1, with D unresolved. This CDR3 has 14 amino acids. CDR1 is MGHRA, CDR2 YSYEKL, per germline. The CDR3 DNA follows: TGCGCCAACAGCCAAGTTTCCGGGTGGGATGAGCAGTTCTTC. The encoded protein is CANSQVSGWDEQFF.

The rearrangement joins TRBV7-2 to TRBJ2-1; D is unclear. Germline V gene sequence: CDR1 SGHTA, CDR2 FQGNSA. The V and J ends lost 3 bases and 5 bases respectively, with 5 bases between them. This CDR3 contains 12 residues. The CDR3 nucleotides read TGTGCCAGCAGCTTGGATCACAATGAGCAGTTCTTC. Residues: CASSLDHNEQFF.

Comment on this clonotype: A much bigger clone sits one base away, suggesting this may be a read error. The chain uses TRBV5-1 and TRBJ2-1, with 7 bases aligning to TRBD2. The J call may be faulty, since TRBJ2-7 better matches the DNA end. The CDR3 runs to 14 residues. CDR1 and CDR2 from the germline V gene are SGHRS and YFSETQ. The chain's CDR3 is CASAGVSSYNEQYF. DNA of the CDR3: TGCGCCAGCGCGGGGGTCAGCTCCTACAATGAGCAGTACTTC.

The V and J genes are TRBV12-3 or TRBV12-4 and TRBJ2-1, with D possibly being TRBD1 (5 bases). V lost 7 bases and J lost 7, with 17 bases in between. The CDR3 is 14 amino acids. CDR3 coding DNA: TGTGCCAGCACCGCGCAGTCAGGGTGGAATGAGCAGTTCTTC. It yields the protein CASTAQSGWNEQFF.